The 5 T cell receptor beta chains below all came from one sample that was sequenced in a study of blood T cell repertoires in COVID-19. Sequencing used immunoSEQ multiplex PCR; TCRdb keeps in-frame clones, though not all of them. Found here are roughly 200,000 clones, roughly 80% of them singletons; the top ten hold 7.8%. Sequenced material: peripheral blood. Receptors were obtained from a woman aged 55-75 years with COVID-19, enrolled during active disease.

The V gene is TRBV28, the J gene TRBJ1-4, with TRBD1 matching 12 bases. The CDR3 contains 15 residues. Germline V gene lookup returns CDR1 MDHEN and CDR2 SYDVKM. V was clipped by 5 bases and J by 7 bases; unmatched bases: 5. The CDR3 DNA is TGTGCCAGCAGTAGCGGGACAGGGGGCGCTGAAAAACTGTTTTTT. Translated, it gives CASSSGTGGAEKLFF.

This sequence joins TRBV6-4 and TRBJ2-7, with a tentative D call TRBD2 (5 bases). CDR1 is MRHNA, CDR2 SNTAGT, per germline. With 3 bases removed from V and 0 bases from J, the gap between germline ends came to 21 bases. The CDR3 consists of 18 residues. The CDR3 DNA follows: TGTGCCAGCAGTGATTCACACGAGCGGACTCAGAGCTCCTACGAGCAGTACGTC. Residues: CASSDSHERTQSSYEQYV.

This chain connects TRBV6-5 to TRBJ2-1; a weak D match, TRBD2 (6 bases). The V and J ends lost 5 bases and 4 bases respectively, with 15 bases between them. CDR3 size: 15 residues. CDR1 is MNHEY and CDR2 is SVGAGI in the germline V gene. The CDR3 coding sequence is TGTGCCAGCAGTACCCCGGGACTCCCTTACAATGAGCAGTTCTTC. The encoded protein is CASSTPGLPYNEQFF.

Regarding this clone: Within the sample, other DNA sequences also encode this same CDR3. The chain combines TRBV6-6 with TRBJ2-1; no firm D call. This CDR3 has 14 amino acids. Germline V gene sequence: CDR1 MNHNY, CDR2 SVGAGI (reference sequence). V lost 5 bases and J 6 bases, leaving 14 bases between the germline ends. Here the CDR3 DNA reads TGTGCCAGCAGTAGCACGCTACTCGGCAATGAGCAGTTCTTC. Encoded protein: CASSSTLLGNEQFF.

J is TRBJ2-3 and V is TRBV6-6; 10 nucleotides line up with TRBD2. Germline V gene data show CDR1 as MNHNY and CDR2 as SVGAGI (reference sequence). V gave up 7 bases and J gave up 0 bases; unmatched junction bases: 4. The CDR3 sequence is 15 residues long. CDR3 protein: CASTPAGGSTDTQYF. The CDR3 bases are TGTGCCAGCACCCCAGCGGGGGGGAGCACAGATACGCAGTATTTT.